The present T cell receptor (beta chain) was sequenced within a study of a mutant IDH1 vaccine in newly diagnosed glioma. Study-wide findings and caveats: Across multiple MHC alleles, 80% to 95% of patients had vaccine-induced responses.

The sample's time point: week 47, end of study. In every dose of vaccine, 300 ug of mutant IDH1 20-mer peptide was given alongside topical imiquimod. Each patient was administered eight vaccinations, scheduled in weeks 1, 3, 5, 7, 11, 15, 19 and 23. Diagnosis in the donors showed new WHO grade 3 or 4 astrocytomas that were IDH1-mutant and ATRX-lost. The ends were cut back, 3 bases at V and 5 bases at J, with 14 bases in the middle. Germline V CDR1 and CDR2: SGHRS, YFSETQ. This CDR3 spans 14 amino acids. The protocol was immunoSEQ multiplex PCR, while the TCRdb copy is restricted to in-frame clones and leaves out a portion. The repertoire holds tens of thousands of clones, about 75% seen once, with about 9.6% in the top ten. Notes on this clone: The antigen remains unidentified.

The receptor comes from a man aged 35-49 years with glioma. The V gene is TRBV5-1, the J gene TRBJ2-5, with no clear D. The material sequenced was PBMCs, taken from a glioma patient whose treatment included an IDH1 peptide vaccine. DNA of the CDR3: TGCGCCAGCAGCTCACAACCACCCAGGGAGACCCAGTACTTC. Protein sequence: CASSSQPPRETQYF.